This T cell receptor (beta chain) was sequenced in a study of identical twins. TCRdb re-analysed the 5' RACE reads in MiXCR, keeping a single row per CDR3 protein. The table has 350,000 or so distinct CDR3 sequences, 12% seen once. V lost 5 bases and J 0 bases, leaving 11 bases between the germline ends. The CDR3 is made up of 15 amino acids. These sequences were also reported in another study, on yellow fever vaccine responses in identical twins.

The receptor comes from a woman aged 18 to 35 in good health. Material for sequencing was CD8+ T cells sorted from blood. V and J are TRBV12-3 or TRBV12-4 and TRBJ2-4; weak D call: TRBD2 (6 bases). The CDR3 is CASSAISGAKNIQYF. The CDR3 nucleotides read TGTGCCAGCAGTGCCATTAGCGGAGCCAAAAACATTCAGTACTTC.